The entry below gives a single TCR beta chain sequence along with its context. No antigen is known for it. This record belongs to a study of graft-versus-host responses after intestinal transplantation. The overall study: Grafts that recipients had were multivisceral, liver-intestinal, or isolated intestinal transplants.

Study conclusions and caveats: The authors found GvH clones in recipient marrow, some appearing first in ileum or blood.

Sequenced by immunoSEQ multiplex PCR; TCRdb stores in-frame clones only, minus some. The sample contains about 90,000 clones, roughly 92% of which appear only once. The germline V gene has CDR1 SGHKS and CDR2 YYEKEE (reference sequence). The CDR3 spans 13 residues. The material sequenced was unstimulated CD4+ T cells sorted from spleen or lymph node cells, taken before intestinal transplant. The source is a human donor who received an intestinal transplant. The rearrangement joins TRBV5-5 to TRBJ2-5; D might be TRBD2 (6 bases). The J call may be faulty, since TRBJ2-7 better matches the DNA end. CDR3 residues: CASSLWPGDEQYF. The DNA of the CDR3 is TGTGCCAGCAGCCTCTGGCCGGGGGACGAGCAGTACTTC.